A single sample is the source of the 25 T cell receptor beta chains below, sequenced in a study of blood T cells in healthy people across ages. Next came a second PCR, run for roughly 6 to 11 cycles, which used a sample-barcoded 5' primer along with a J-beta primer mix. In TCRdb, the 5' RACE reads were re-called with MiXCR into one record per CDR3 protein. Found here are around 1,000,000 distinct CDR3 sequences, 35% to 45% of them singletons; the top ten hold roughly 13%. What was sequenced was blood. The receptors here all came from a man aged 18 to 29 in good health.

This clonotype was counted ten times or more. The CDR3 spells CASSLSQGNQPQHF. The CDR3 DNA sequence: TGTGCCAGCAGTTTGAGCCAGGGTAATCAGCCCCAGCATTTT. This chain joins TRBV12-3 or TRBV12-4 and TRBJ1-5; possible D gene TRBD1, 5 bases. Deletions cut 3 bases from V and 4 bases from J, with 10 bases between. There are 14 residues in the CDR3.

This clonotype was seen only a few times. The chain couples TRBV20-1 to TRBJ1-5; possible D gene TRBD1, 6 bases. This CDR3 region has 16 residues. The germline V gene encodes CDR1 DFQATT and CDR2 SNEGSKA (reference sequence). V lost 0 bases to trimming and J lost 3 bases, with 15 bases between them. CDR3 sequence: CSARDPRTAHNQPQHF. The CDR3, as DNA: TGCAGTGCTAGAGACCCTCGGACAGCCCACAATCAGCCCCAGCATTTT.

The chain joins TRBV5-5 to TRBJ1-2, with D unresolved. Germline V gene data show CDR1 as SGHKS and CDR2 as YYEKEE (reference sequence). This CDR3 region has 15 residues. With 3 bases removed from V and 4 bases from J, the gap between germline ends came to 16 bases. CDR3 protein: CASSSGFAVAYGYTF. CDR3 in DNA: TGTGCCAGCAGCTCGGGATTCGCGGTGGCCTATGGCTACACCTTC.

The chain has TRBV2 and TRBJ1-1, with 10 nucleotides matching TRBD1. Losses at the gene ends were 3 bases for V and 7 bases for J; bases not matched to a gene: 2. The CDR3 covers 13 residues. Germline V gene sequence: CDR1 SNHLY, CDR2 FYNNEI. This CDR3 is CASSEGQGFEAFF. The CDR3 nucleotides read TGTGCCAGCAGTGAGGGACAGGGGTTTGAAGCTTTCTTT.

The chain employs TRBV4-2 and TRBJ2-1, with D tentatively TRBD2 (6 bases). The germline V gene encodes CDR1 LGHNA and CDR2 YNFKEQ. The CDR3 consists of 16 residues. The V end was cut by 4 bases, the J end by 4 bases, with 17 bases between. The CDR3 is CASSLRNSGLYNEQFF. For the CDR3, the DNA is TGTGCCAGCAGCCTCCGGAACAGCGGACTATACAATGAGCAGTTCTTC.

V is TRBV4-3 and J is TRBJ2-1; D possibly matches TRBD1 or TRBD2 (7 bases each). The DNA end is a closer match to TRBJ2-7, so the J assignment may be wrong. The CDR3 runs to 17 residues. Germline assignment: CDR1 LGHNA and CDR2 YSLEER. This chain's CDR3 is CASSQEGGGGTYNEQYF. In DNA form, the CDR3 reads TGCGCCAGCAGCCAAGAAGGGGGCGGGGGAACCTACAATGAGCAGTACTTC.

In its sample, this clonotype was seen a few times. The rearrangement joins TRBV20-1 to TRBJ1-4; the D gene is possibly TRBD1 (6 bases). The germline V gene has CDR1 DFQATT and CDR2 SNEGSKA (reference sequence). This CDR3 is built from 12 residues. Trimming stripped 2 bases from V and 6 bases from J, with 7 bases between. CDR3 DNA sequence: TGCAGTGCTAGACAGGGGCATGAAAAACTGTTTTTT. As protein: CSARQGHEKLFF.

The rearrangement joins TRBV4-3 to TRBJ1-5; TRBD1 agrees at 9 bases. Germline trimming cut 0 bases from V and 8 bases from J; bases unmatched to any gene: 8. The germline V gene has CDR1 LGHNA and CDR2 YSLEER. The length of the CDR3 is 16 residues. In nucleotides, the CDR3 is TGCGCCAGCAGCCAAGATTGGGGACAGGGTAGGGAGCCCCAGCATTTT. Translating gives CASSQDWGQGREPQHF.

This clonotype was observed a handful of times. V is TRBV7-8 and J is TRBJ2-5; 7 positions match TRBD2. The CDR3 has 16 amino acids. Germline V gene sequence: CDR1 SGHVS, CDR2 FQNEAQ. With 5 bases clipped from V and 1 base from J, the junction kept 10 bases outside the gene matches. CDR3 residues: CASSVLAGEIQETQYF. In nucleotides, the CDR3 is TGTGCCAGCAGCGTTCTGGCGGGGGAGATCCAAGAGACCCAGTACTTC.

The chain links TRBV5-1 to TRBJ1-2; 10 positions agree with TRBD1. This CDR3 is built from 16 residues. Germline CDR1 reads SGHRS; CDR2 reads YFSETQ. The junction had 10 bases not matched to a gene; V was cut back by 2 bases and J by 6 bases. The CDR3 here is CASSFSGQGIFDGYTF. The CDR3 bases are TGCGCCAGCAGCTTTTCGGGACAGGGGATCTTTGATGGCTACACCTTC.

The table lists this clonotype with a few counts. The V gene is TRBV6-2 or TRBV6-3, the J gene TRBJ1-5; 7 bases are a match to TRBD1. J gave up 4 bases and V 4 bases, and 7 bases lay outside the gene matches. The CDR3 is 15 residues long. CDR1 and CDR2 (germline): MNHEY, SVGEGT. This CDR3 reads CASSSLDRVNQPQHF. Written as DNA, the CDR3 is TGTGCCAGCAGTTCCCTCGACAGGGTTAATCAGCCCCAGCATTTT.

This clonotype was detected a few times. V usage is TRBV27 and J usage is TRBJ2-7, with 7 bases matching TRBD1. The CDR3 covers 14 residues. V shed 5 bases and J 2 bases; nucleotides not matched to a gene: 6. Germline V gives CDR1 MNHEY, CDR2 SMNVEV (reference sequence). CDR3 nucleotide sequence: TGTGCCAGCAGTCCCGGACAGGAACCCTACGAGCAGTACTTC. This gives the protein CASSPGQEPYEQYF.

This clonotype is a singleton in its sample. A much larger clone lies a single base off, so this may be a read error. This chain connects TRBV29-1 to TRBJ2-1; D is tentatively TRBD1 or TRBD2 (5 bases each). Trimming left V 4 bases short and J 6 bases short, with 25 bases between. Per the germline V gene, CDR1 is SQVTM and CDR2 is ANQGSEA. The CDR3 is made up of 17 amino acids. CDR3 loop: CSVVGTQASPGGNEQFF. CDR3 nucleotides: TGCAGCGTTGTGGGGACCCAGGCTAGCCCTGGGGGCAATGAGCAGTTCTTC.

The chain carries TRBV7-2 and TRBJ2-5; tentative D call: TRBD1 (6 bases). V lost 2 bases, J lost 3 bases, and 13 bases lay in between. This CDR3 has 15 residues. Germline CDR1 reads SGHTA; CDR2 reads FQGNSA. The CDR3 region is CASSLKLNREETQYF. DNA of the CDR3: TGTGCCAGCAGCTTAAAGTTGAACAGGGAAGAGACCCAGTACTTC.

This clonotype appeared a few times. V usage is TRBV7-8 and J usage is TRBJ2-1; D gene ambiguous. This CDR3 contains 15 residues. Germline V lookup: CDR1 SGHVS, CDR2 FQNEAQ. V shed 5 bases and J shed 5 bases, with 16 bases lying between them. CDR3 protein: CASSNHRTLHNEQFF. For the CDR3, the DNA is TGTGCCAGCAGCAATCACCGGACCCTTCACAATGAGCAGTTCTTC.

This clonotype appeared a few times. The V and J genes are TRBV5-1 and TRBJ2-2; TRBD1 matches at 8 bases. This CDR3 spans 17 amino acids. Germline V CDR1 and CDR2: SGHRS, YFSETQ. V shed 0 bases and J 6 bases; nucleotides not matched to a gene: 10. Written as DNA, the CDR3 is TGCGCCAGCAGCTTGGTTTCCGACAGGGGCGCTCCCGGGGAGCTGTTTTTT. Amino acids: CASSLVSDRGAPGELFF.

This sequence joins TRBV16 and TRBJ1-2, with a tentative D call TRBD1 (5 bases). The CDR3 length is 15 residues. Germline assignment: CDR1 KGHSY and CDR2 FQNENV. Trimming took off 2 bases at V and 2 bases at J, with 12 bases between the two ends. This CDR3 reads CASSQGAGRNYGYTF. The CDR3 DNA is TGTGCCAGCAGCCAAGGGGCAGGGAGGAACTATGGCTACACCTTC.

This clonotype was observed a few times. V is TRBV25-1 and J is TRBJ2-5; D unclear. This CDR3 is 13 amino acids long. Trimming took 6 bases from V and 3 from J, leaving 11 bases between them. Germline assignment: CDR1 MGHDK and CDR2 SYGVNS. CDR3 sequence: CASRDHGEETQYF. In DNA form, the CDR3 reads TGTGCCAGCAGAGACCACGGCGAAGAGACCCAGTACTTC.

This clonotype was seen a handful of times. Here the CDR3 DNA reads TGTGCCAGCAACCTACAGGGGGACCTCAATCAGCCCCAGCATTTT. It translates to CASNLQGDLNQPQHF. J is TRBJ1-5 and V is TRBV6-1, with TRBD1 identical over 8 bases. Germline V gene lookup returns CDR1 MNHNS and CDR2 SASEGT. This CDR3 contains 15 residues. After removal of 7 bases from V and 3 bases from J, the junction contained 8 bases not matched to a gene.

This clonotype was found a few times. The chain uses TRBV20-1 and TRBJ2-5; D unclear. The CDR3 runs 11 residues. Germline V gene sequence: CDR1 DFQATT, CDR2 SNEGSKA (reference sequence). V dropped 7 bases and J dropped 11 bases, with 17 bases sitting between them. DNA for the CDR3: TGCAGTGAACAGTTAGGCAATGAGCAGTACTTC. Translated: CSEQLGNEQYF.

Turning to this clonotype: A junction boundary mismatches the germline segment, possibly from a read error. The chain employs TRBV7-2 and TRBJ1-5; unclear D gene. Germline V CDR1 and CDR2: SGHTA, FQGNSA. This CDR3 comprises 14 residues. This CDR3 is CACSLKASNQPQHF. The CDR3 DNA is TGTGCCTGCAGCTTAAAGGCAAGCAATCAGCCCCAGCATTTT.

This clonotype was recorded a few times. The chain recombines TRBV5-1 with TRBJ2-7; D is tentatively TRBD1 or TRBD2 (7 bases each). Germline V lookup: CDR1 SGHRS, CDR2 YFSETQ. CDR3 size: 15 residues. Deletions cut 3 bases from V and 3 bases from J, with 16 bases between. The CDR3 is CASSSSGDSIYEQYF. The CDR3 DNA follows: TGCGCCAGCAGCTCCAGCGGGGACAGCATCTACGAGCAGTACTTC.

This clonotype has just one count. The rearrangement joins TRBV27 to TRBJ1-1; D remains unclear. Germline V gene sequence: CDR1 MNHEY, CDR2 SMNVEV (reference sequence). Trimming shortened V by 6 bases and J by 4 bases, and 15 bases separated the two germline ends. The CDR3 length is 14 residues. The CDR3 protein is CASSIIRESTEAFF. CDR3 DNA sequence: TGTGCCAGCAGCATTATCCGGGAGTCCACTGAAGCTTTCTTT.

The chain is built from TRBV12-3 or TRBV12-4 and TRBJ1-3; no clear D gene. Trimming stripped 6 bases from V and 0 bases from J, with 12 bases between. The CDR3 loop spans 15 amino acids. CDR3 sequence: CASSDDPYSGNTIYF. CDR3 nucleotide sequence: TGTGCCAGCAGCGACGACCCTTACTCTGGAAACACCATATATTTT.

The rearrangement uses TRBV12-3 or TRBV12-4 and TRBJ1-3; 8 bases map to TRBD1. V was clipped by 6 bases and J by 0 bases; unmatched bases: 4. The CDR3 sequence is 15 residues long. The DNA of the CDR3 is TGTGCCAGCAGAGATACAGGGGGCTCTGGAAACACCATATATTTT. Translated, it gives CASRDTGGSGNTIYF.